The clone carrying this T cell receptor beta chain was seen a few times. The target antigen is unknown. Germline loops: CDR1 LNHDA, CDR2 SQIVND (reference sequence). Trimming shortened V by 4 bases and J by 2 bases, and 12 bases separated the two germline ends. This CDR3 spans 16 amino acids. The sample comes from a study of cytomegalovirus exposure and HLA in healthy donors. Overall study results and limits: The authors reported that TCR beta sequences could predict HLA-A and HLA-B alleles. These predictions were accurate for most subjects in the first cohort. 87-base-pair reads could not separate some V segments, including TRBV6-2 and TRBV6-3.

The study ran its PCR with 60 Vbeta and 13 Jbeta primers. TCRdb's copy holds only in-frame clones and misses some; the assay was immunoSEQ multiplex PCR. The data hold 130,000 or so clones, with about 74% observed a single time. All donors participated as healthy donors of bone marrow. The chain couples TRBV19 to TRBJ2-6, with a tentative D call TRBD1 (5 bases). Sequenced sample: PBMCs. This clonotype was obtained from a man aged 18-30 years in good health and CMV-seropositive. CDR3 coding DNA: TGTGCCAGTAGTACTCGTACAGGAACTGGGGCCAACGTCCTGACTTTC. Translated: CASSTRTGTGANVLTF.